Only a few counts were recorded for the clone carrying this T cell receptor (beta chain). The target antigen is unknown. Using its own MiXCR run on the reads, TCRdb lists one record per CDR3 protein. In the table there are 300,000 to 400,000 distinct CDR3 sequences, 29% of which are singletons. The sample belongs to a study of T cell repertoires in cytomegalovirus infection. On the study more broadly: Through public TCR beta signatures, both CMV infection and matching HLA type were indicated.

General study points: Predominance within the ex vivo response was attributable to HLA-C-restricted CMV-specific TCR beta clonotypes.

Germline V CDR1 and CDR2: MGHRA, YSYEKL. The CDR3 length is 16 residues. V was trimmed by 0 bases and J by 0 bases, leaving 8 bases between them. The source was cultured PBMCs, collected from culture after CMV antigen stimulation. The clonotype comes from a human donor in good health (CMV status not recorded). Some clones in this sample may be carry-over from other donors' samples. The V gene is TRBV4-1, the J gene TRBJ1-4; no definite D call. CDR3 amino acids: CASSQEGIATNEKLFF. CDR3 DNA sequence: TGCGCCAGCAGCCAAGAAGGGATTGCAACTAATGAAAAACTGTTTTTT.